The 7 T cell receptor beta chains listed next were all sequenced from one sample in a study of PD-L1 blockade in urothelial cancer (dated by TCRdb to about 2017). The library was prepared using the immunoSEQ multiplex PCR assay. TCRdb obtained this table from immuneACCESS and retained in-frame rearrangements with V and J assigned. These tables miss some clones; where compared with another copy, unresolved V genes account for less than half of the shortfall, and the remainder is unexplained. Counted in this sample were around 82,000 clones; 84% of them appeared once. Of the sample, roughly 2% falls within the top ten clones. The time point label for this specimen denotes: pretreatment peripheral blood. The sequencing here drew on PBMCs, taken around atezolizumab (anti-PD-L1) treatment. The receptors shown here come from a man in his sixties with urothelial cancer.

The genes are TRBV5-6 and TRBJ1-1, with no clear D. The CDR3 runs to 13 residues. Germline V gives CDR1 SGHDT, CDR2 YYEEEE. The V end lost 3 bases, the J end lost 0 bases, and 6 bases lay between the germline ends. The CDR3 reads CASSSRLNTEAFF. The CDR3, as DNA: TGTGCCAGCAGCTCTAGACTGAACACTGAAGCTTTCTTT.

The gene calls are TRBV7-9 and TRBJ1-1, with TRBD1 matching over 9 bases. V lost 5 bases to trimming and J lost 4 bases; unmatched junction nucleotides: 8. The CDR3 is made up of 15 amino acids. In germline, CDR1 is SEHNR, CDR2 FQNEAQ (reference sequence). The DNA for the CDR3 is TGTGCCAGCAGCCCAGACAGGGGGAGTACCACTGAAGCTTTCTTT. This codes for CASSPDRGSTTEAFF.

This chain links TRBV18 with TRBJ1-4, with TRBD1 identical over 9 bases. The germline V gene has CDR1 KGHSH and CDR2 LQKENI. The CDR3 has 16 residues. The V segment lost 5 bases and the J segment 7 bases; nucleotides outside the gene matches: 11. The CDR3 sequence: CASSSSPGQGSEKLFF. The CDR3 nucleotides read TGTGCCAGCTCATCCTCACCGGGACAGGGAAGTGAAAAACTGTTTTTT.

The chain joins TRBV19 to TRBJ1-1; unclear D gene. Germline V lookup: CDR1 LNHDA, CDR2 SQIVND (reference sequence). V was trimmed by 5 bases and J by 10 bases, leaving 14 bases between them. The CDR3 runs 12 residues. CDR3 DNA sequence: TGTGCCAGTAGTCTCCGGGATTTGGGAGCTTTCTTT. Its translation: CASSLRDLGAFF.

The chain uses TRBV5-1 and TRBJ1-1; 8 bases are shared with TRBD1. Trimming took 3 bases from V and 0 from J; bases not matched to a gene: 10. CDR3 length: 17 residues. Germline CDR1 and CDR2: SGHRS and YFSETQ. The CDR3 loop is CASSYRGQESLNTEAFF. Written as DNA, the CDR3 is TGCGCCAGCAGCTACCGGGGACAGGAAAGTTTGAACACTGAAGCTTTCTTT.

The genes are TRBV10-3 and TRBJ2-2, with 10 bases that match TRBD1. The germline gives CDR1 ENHRY, CDR2 SYGVKD. This CDR3 comprises 15 residues. V lost 7 bases and J lost 4; bases outside the gene matches: 6. The DNA of the CDR3 is TGTGCCATCATGGGGACAGGGGCTTTCACCGGGGAGCTGTTTTTT. Translation gives CAIMGTGAFTGELFF.

The chain recombines TRBV9 with TRBJ1-4; 7 nucleotides line up with TRBD1. This CDR3 has 16 amino acids. V lost 0 bases to trimming and J lost 7 bases; unmatched junction nucleotides: 9. Germline CDR1 reads SGDLS; CDR2 reads YYNGEE. The CDR3 here is CASSVEVTGSTEKLFF. The DNA for the CDR3 is TGTGCCAGCAGCGTAGAGGTGACAGGGAGTACTGAAAAACTGTTTTTT.